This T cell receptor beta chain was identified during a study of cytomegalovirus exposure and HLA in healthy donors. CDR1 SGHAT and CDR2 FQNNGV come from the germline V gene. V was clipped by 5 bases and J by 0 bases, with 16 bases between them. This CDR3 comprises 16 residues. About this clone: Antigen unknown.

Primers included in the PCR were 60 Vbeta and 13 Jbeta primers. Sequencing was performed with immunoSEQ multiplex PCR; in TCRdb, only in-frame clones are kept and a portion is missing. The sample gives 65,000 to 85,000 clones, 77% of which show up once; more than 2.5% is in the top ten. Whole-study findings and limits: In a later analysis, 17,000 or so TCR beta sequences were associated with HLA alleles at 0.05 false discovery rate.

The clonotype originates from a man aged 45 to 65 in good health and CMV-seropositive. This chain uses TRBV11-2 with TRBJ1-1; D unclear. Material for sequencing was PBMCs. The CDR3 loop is CASSPPRAMMNTEAFF. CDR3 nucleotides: TGTGCCAGCAGCCCGCCCCGAGCGATGATGAACACTGAAGCTTTCTTT.